The 13 T cell receptor beta chains reported below all come from one sample, sequenced in a study of cytomegalovirus exposure and HLA in healthy donors (dated by TCRdb to about 2017). The library came from the immunoSEQ multiplex PCR assay. For the multiplex PCR, a mixture combining 60 forward primers for TCR Vbeta segments and 13 reverse primers for TCR Jbeta segments was used. In TCRdb, the immuneACCESS table is reduced to in-frame sequences with V and J assigned. These tables do not hold every clone; where another copy was compared, an unresolved V gene accounts for under half, and the others remain unexplained. The sample table lists around 140,000 clones, over 60% of them with a count of one. Of the sample, under 2% is held by the ten largest clones. Material for sequencing was PBMCs. These receptors were taken from a female donor in good health and CMV-seronegative.

This chain joins TRBV5-5 and TRBJ2-3, with D uncertain. CDR3 length: 15 amino acids. Germline values: CDR1 SGHKS, CDR2 YYEKEE (reference sequence). Trimming cost V 1 base and J 2 bases, with 11 bases left between them. The CDR3 protein is CASSLKDFITDTQYF. The CDR3 bases are TGTGCCAGCAGCTTGAAAGACTTTATCACAGATACGCAGTATTTT.

This chain uses TRBV6-1 with TRBJ1-2; D remains ambiguous. The V end lost 3 bases, the J end lost 10 bases, and 9 bases lay between the germline ends. Germline CDR1 is MNHNS and CDR2 is SASEGT. The CDR3 runs to 11 residues. The CDR3 region is CASSDWGAYTF. For the CDR3, the DNA is TGTGCCAGCAGTGACTGGGGAGCCTACACCTTC.

The chain employs TRBV11-2 and TRBJ1-6; 8 bases agree with TRBD1. Germline trimming cut 4 bases from V and 9 bases from J; bases unmatched to any gene: 8. This CDR3 spans 15 amino acids. Germline CDR1 SGHAT, CDR2 FQNNGV. The DNA of the CDR3 is TGTGCCAGCAGCTACGTACAGGGGGTAGGTTCACCCCTCCACTTT. It yields the protein CASSYVQGVGSPLHF. Supplemented by reference TRBV11-2 and TRBJ1-6, the full variable domain reads EAGVAQSPRYKIIEKRQSVAFWCNPISGHATLYWYQQILGQGPKLLIQFQNNGVVDDSQLPKDRFSAERLKGVDSTLKIQPAKLEDSAVYLCASSYVQGVGSPLHFGNGTRLTVT.

The V and J genes are TRBV11-3 and TRBJ1-1, with D unclear. The CDR3 runs to 14 residues. Germline CDR1 SGHNT, CDR2 YENEEA. V lost 3 bases, J lost 0 bases, and 8 bases lay in between. CDR3 DNA: TGTGCCAGCAGCTTGGAGGGATTGAACACTGAAGCTTTCTTT. This sequence encodes CASSLEGLNTEAFF.

The chain couples TRBV6-6 to TRBJ2-7; D perhaps matches TRBD1 (6 bases). Germline V gives CDR1 MNHNY, CDR2 SVGAGI (reference sequence). V shed 6 bases and J shed 3 bases, with 12 bases lying between them. This CDR3 has 13 residues. CDR3 loop: CASSQGSGYEQYF. CDR3 nucleotides: TGTGCCAGCAGCCAGGGGAGCGGCTACGAGCAGTACTTC.

V usage is TRBV10-1 and J usage is TRBJ1-2; 8 bases are a match to TRBD1. V lost 0 bases, J lost 5 bases, and 8 bases stayed unmatched. Germline CDR1 and CDR2: WNHNN and SYGVQD (reference sequence). This CDR3 has 16 residues. CDR3 coding DNA: TGCGCCAGCAGTGAGTCCCCCAGGGGGCGCCGGTATGGCTACACCTTC. It yields the protein CASSESPRGRRYGYTF.

The chain employs TRBV19 and TRBJ2-5; D might be TRBD2 (6 bases). Germline lookup yields CDR1 LNHDA and CDR2 SQIVND (reference sequence). The V gene lost 7 bases and the J gene lost 4 bases, with 7 bases spanning the gap. This CDR3 is built from 11 residues. CDR3 loop: CASMGGETQYF. CDR3 nucleotides: TGTGCCAGTATGGGGGGAGAGACCCAGTACTTC.

Concerning this clone itself: The same CDR3 arises from other DNA sequences in this sample as well. V gene TRBV2 combines with J gene TRBJ2-2; D is perhaps TRBD2 (5 bases). The germline gives CDR1 SNHLY, CDR2 FYNNEI. The CDR3 has 14 amino acids. Trimming pared 6 bases from V and 4 bases from J, leaving 12 bases between. Written as DNA, the CDR3 is TGTGCCAGCAGCGCCGTTCGGGGCACCGGGGAGCTGTTTTTT. As protein: CASSAVRGTGELFF.

The chain uses TRBV27 and TRBJ2-5; 7 bases align to TRBD1. Judging by the DNA end, TRBJ2-7 fits better; the J call may be wrong. The CDR3 covers 15 residues. Germline lookup yields CDR1 MNHEY and CDR2 SMNVEV (reference sequence). The CDR3 DNA is TGTGCCAGCAGTCTCACAACAGGGGCCCTCTACGAGCAGTACTTC. It codes for CASSLTTGALYEQYF.

The J gene is TRBJ1-1, the V gene TRBV28, with D perhaps TRBD1 (6 bases). The CDR3 has 16 residues. CDR1 is MDHEN, CDR2 SYDVKM, per germline. V was pared by 6 bases and J by 2 bases, with 19 bases between. CDR3 sequence reads: CASRTHGGGLNTEAFF. Here the CDR3 DNA reads TGTGCCAGCAGGACGCACGGGGGGGGGCTCAACACTGAAGCTTTCTTT.

The V and J genes are TRBV5-1 and TRBJ1-3, with a tentative D call TRBD1 (5 bases). Germline V gene lookup returns CDR1 SGHRS and CDR2 YFSETQ. The CDR3 length is 15 residues. The V and J ends lost 4 bases and 0 bases respectively, with 11 bases between them. The chain's CDR3 is CASSPGHSSGNTIYF. The CDR3 DNA follows: TGCGCCAGCAGCCCCGGACACAGCTCTGGAAACACCATATATTTT.

This sequence joins TRBV6-1 and TRBJ2-3, with TRBD2 as a possible D gene (7 bases). There are 18 residues in the CDR3. Germline CDR1 MNHNS, CDR2 SASEGT. V shed 1 base and J shed 5 bases, with 22 bases lying between them. CDR3: CASSEGAVGGRHVDTQYF. The DNA of the CDR3 is TGTGCCAGCAGTGAAGGCGCCGTGGGGGGGCGTCATGTAGATACGCAGTATTTT.

The genes are TRBV7-2 and TRBJ2-3; D is ambiguous. Germline V lookup: CDR1 SGHTA, CDR2 FQGNSA. This CDR3 contains 13 residues. V lost 4 bases and J 2 bases, leaving 7 bases between the germline ends. CDR3 bases: TGTGCCAGCAGCTACAGCTTCACAGATACGCAGTATTTT. This encodes CASSYSFTDTQYF.